The T cell receptor (beta chain) under discussion was sequenced for a study of T-cell reconstitution after alpha-beta-depleted transplantation in children. The CDR3 covers 13 residues. V shed 6 bases and J 6 bases; nucleotides not matched to a gene: 6. Germline V gene data show CDR1 as SQVTM and CDR2 as ANQGSEA. This clonotype has a count of ten or more. Using unique molecular identifiers, the investigators prepared the TCRbeta library. MiXCR was run by TCRdb on the PCR reads, yielding one entry per CDR3 protein. The table lists 640,000 or so distinct CDR3 sequences, around 17% of them singletons. The chain carries TRBV29-1 and TRBJ2-7, with 12 positions matching TRBD2. The TCR comes from a human donor who donated a stem cell graft to a child with acute myeloid leukemia. Sequences were derived from PBMCs from the stem cell graft donor, sampled from the stem cell graft. This chain's CDR3 is CSVRTSGAVEQYF. The CDR3 nucleotides read TGCAGCGTCCGGACTAGCGGGGCGGTCGAGCAGTACTTC.